This T cell receptor (beta chain) emerged from a study of identical twins. General study findings and limits: Surplus twin overlap in beta out-of-frame sequences was less pronounced.

This CDR3 contains 12 residues. Trimming took off 6 bases at V and 8 bases at J, with 13 bases between the two ends. TCRdb re-analysed the 5' RACE reads in MiXCR, keeping a single row per CDR3 protein. The table has about 660,000 distinct CDR3 sequences, approximately 9% seen once. This clonotype was seen many times. Its antigen is still unknown. This same sample was also part of a study on yellow fever vaccine responses in identical twins.

This sequence was found in a woman younger than 30 in good health. The sample consisted of PBMCs. The V and J genes are TRBV12-3 or TRBV12-4 and TRBJ1-2; tentatively, D is TRBD1 (5 bases). The CDR3: CASRNSGGGYTF. The CDR3 DNA reads TGTGCCAGCAGAAACTCGGGGGGGGGCTACACCTTC.